This T cell receptor beta chain was identified during a study of blood T cell repertoires in COVID-19. Overall study context: Specimens from acute and convalescent COVID-19 originated in the United States, Italy and Spain. Nucleic acid was either cDNA or gDNA, and it came from T cells, B-cell-depleted T cells, or PBMCs.

Concerning this clone: This same CDR3 is encoded by further DNA sequences in the sample.

As handled by the study authors: Nucleated cell counts were estimated from reference gene primer amplification. The data were produced by immunoSEQ multiplex PCR, yet TCRdb's version contains in-frame clones alone and is incomplete. V and J calls and clone size are as listed in that table; D and trimming were resolved from the DNA. The table includes approximately 61,000 clones, 86% detected once. Germline V lookup: CDR1 SGHDN, CDR2 FVKESK. Trimming removed 3 bases from V and 4 bases from J, with 15 bases in between. CDR3 size: 16 residues. This TCR came from a human donor in a cohort sampled during active COVID-19. The V call is TRBV14, the J call TRBJ1-4; TRBD1 might be the D (5 bases). Sequencing was carried out using peripheral blood. CDR3: CASSHGTGTFNEKLFF. CDR3 DNA: TGTGCCAGCAGCCATGGAACCGGGACTTTTAATGAAAAACTGTTTTTT.